This TCR beta chain was obtained from a study of cytomegalovirus exposure and HLA in healthy donors. Study context: A later analysis reported the 120 or so validation repertoires used the same platform as the 550 to 700 first-cohort repertoires.

Findings of the study overall: The authors enumerated some 170 TCR beta chains as linked to cytomegalovirus. For cytomegalovirus status, the classifier reportedly gave diagnoses with high specificity and sensitivity. Most TCR sequences proved rare, with some public TCRs found in many donors.

The repertoire was sequenced with immunoSEQ multiplex PCR; TCRdb's copy has only in-frame clones and lacks some. The table has 130,000 or so clones, around 90% seen once. To note about this clone: Antigen specificity is unknown.

Sequenced sample: PBMCs. The sequence was collected from a woman aged 25-40 years in good health and CMV-seropositive.

This chain's CDR3 is CASSIRGGLGETQYF. CDR3 coding DNA: TGTGCCAGTAGTATAAGGGGGGGTTTGGGCGAGACCCAGTACTTC. This chain connects TRBV19 to TRBJ2-5; D might be TRBD2 (7 bases). CDR3 length: 15 amino acids. Trimming removed 2 bases from V and 5 bases from J, with 15 bases in between. Germline CDR1 is LNHDA and CDR2 is SQIVND (reference sequence).